This T cell receptor (beta chain) was captured by sequencing in a study of cytomegalovirus exposure and HLA in healthy donors. Study conclusions and caveats: In vitro confirmation showed a few CMV-associated chains to be CMV antigen specific.

Concerning this clone itself: Antigen unknown.

Profiled with immunoSEQ multiplex PCR; TCRdb holds only in-frame clones, not every one. Of some 210,000 clones in the sample, around 86% were seen once. This receptor was identified in a woman younger than 35 in good health and CMV-seropositive. Sequencing input: PBMCs.

DNA of the CDR3: TGTGCCAGCAGTTTAGGCCTTCGAACCTACGAGCAGTACTTC. It codes for CASSLGLRTYEQYF. The J gene is TRBJ2-7, the V gene TRBV27, with unresolved D. Germline CDR1 is MNHEY and CDR2 is SMNVEV (reference sequence). Trimming shortened V by 2 bases and J by 2 bases, and 10 bases separated the two germline ends. CDR3 length equals 14 residues.